These T cell receptor beta chains were read from a single sample in a study of regulatory T cells in long-lasting Graves disease. MiXCR, applied by TCRdb to the multiplex PCR reads, yields one record per CDR3 protein. The table has under 300,000 distinct CDR3 sequences, around 20% seen once. Material: peripheral blood mononuclear cells (PBMCs), obtained at new diagnosis, from a patient treated with antithyroid drugs. The receptors originated from a female donor with Graves disease. Each CDR3 is given with its conserved first and last residue. A D gene is named only where the DNA matches it firmly. For some rows the clone size is stated as once, few or many, or as a class when expanded; others skip it.

d_call: TRBD2
v_call: TRBV28
clone_size: many
j_call: TRBJ2-3
cdr3_nt: TGTGCCAGCATAGCGGGAGTAGTCCATACGCAGTATTTT
cdr3_aa: CASIAGVVHTQYF

d_call: TRBD2
v_call: TRBV20-1
clone_size: many
j_call: TRBJ2-1
cdr3_nt: TGCAGTGCTATAAAGGCGGGAGTGAATAATGAGCAGTTCTTC
cdr3_aa: CSAIKAGVNNEQFF

d_call: .
v_call: TRBV7-9
clone_size: many
j_call: TRBJ1-1
cdr3_nt: TGTGCCAGCAGCTTAGGTACGAACACTGAAGCTTTCTTT
cdr3_aa: CASSLGTNTEAFF

d_call: TRBD1
v_call: TRBV24-1
clone_size: once
j_call: TRBJ1-5
cdr3_nt: TGTGCCACCAGTGATCCCGGGACAGGGACCGATCAGCCCCAGCATTTT
cdr3_aa: CATSDPGTGTDQPQHF

d_call: TRBD2
v_call: TRBV10-3
clone_size: many
j_call: TRBJ2-1
cdr3_nt: TGTGCCATCAGTCTAGCGGAGAGCTCCTACAATGAGCAGTTCTTC
cdr3_aa: CAISLAESSYNEQFF

d_call: .
v_call: TRBV24-1
clone_size: .
j_call: TRBJ2-7
cdr3_nt: TGTGCCACCATGGCCGCCGGGGGCTACGAGCAGTACTTC
cdr3_aa: CATMAAGGYEQYF

d_call: .
v_call: TRBV11-2
clone_size: many
j_call: TRBJ2-7
cdr3_nt: TGTGCCAGCAGCTTCCGACAGGCCTACGAGCAGTACTTC
cdr3_aa: CASSFRQAYEQYF

d_call: .
v_call: TRBV20-1
clone_size: many
j_call: TRBJ2-3
cdr3_nt: TGCAGTGCTAGACAGGGCCCTCGCACAGATACGCAGTATTTT
cdr3_aa: CSARQGPRTDTQYF

d_call: TRBD2
v_call: TRBV9
clone_size: .
j_call: TRBJ2-3
cdr3_nt: TGTGCCAGCAGCGTAGCCCCTAGCGGGAGATCAGATACGCAGTATTTT
cdr3_aa: CASSVAPSGRSDTQYF

d_call: TRBD1
v_call: TRBV7-2
clone_size: few
j_call: TRBJ2-5
cdr3_nt: TGTGCCAGCAGCTTAACAGGGACAGAGGCCCAGTACTTC
cdr3_aa: CASSLTGTEAQYF

d_call: TRBD1
v_call: TRBV6-2/TRBV6-3
clone_size: .
j_call: TRBJ2-1
cdr3_nt: TGTGCCAGCAGTACCGGGACAGGGGTCTTTAATGAGCAGTTCTTC
cdr3_aa: CASSTGTGVFNEQFF

d_call: TRBD2
v_call: TRBV10-3
clone_size: many
j_call: TRBJ2-3
cdr3_nt: TGTGCCATCAGTGAGCCGGCTAGCGGGAGATCTGATACGCAGTATTTT
cdr3_aa: CAISEPASGRSDTQYF

d_call: TRBD2
v_call: TRBV15
clone_size: many
j_call: TRBJ2-2
cdr3_nt: TGTGCCACCAGCAGAGATTTAGCGGGACACACCGGGGAGCTGTTTTTT
cdr3_aa: CATSRDLAGHTGELFF

d_call: .
v_call: TRBV12-3/TRBV12-4
clone_size: many
j_call: TRBJ2-5
cdr3_nt: TGTGCCAGCCGGAGAGAACAAAAAGAGACCCAGTACTTC
cdr3_aa: CASRREQKETQYF

d_call: TRBD2
v_call: TRBV11-2
clone_size: many
j_call: TRBJ2-5
cdr3_nt: TGTGCCAGCAGCTACCCGGGAGGGATTGAGACCCAGTACTTC
cdr3_aa: CASSYPGGIETQYF

d_call: TRBD1
v_call: TRBV19
clone_size: few
j_call: TRBJ1-5
cdr3_nt: TGTGCCAGCCACAGGGGTACGAGCAATCAGCCCCAGCATTTT
cdr3_aa: CASHRGTSNQPQHF

d_call: TRBD1
v_call: TRBV7-9
clone_size: many
j_call: TRBJ1-5
cdr3_nt: TGTGCCAGCAGCTTGGGGGACAGGACGGCCCAGCATTTT
cdr3_aa: CASSLGDRTAQHF

d_call: TRBD1
v_call: TRBV4-3
clone_size: many
j_call: TRBJ2-7
cdr3_nt: TGCGCCAGCAGCCAAGATTCTAGACAGGGGGACGAGCAGTACTTC
cdr3_aa: CASSQDSRQGDEQYF

d_call: TRBD2
v_call: TRBV29-1
clone_size: many
j_call: TRBJ2-7
cdr3_nt: TGCAGCGTTGTCCCTAGCGGGGACTACGAGCAGTACTTC
cdr3_aa: CSVVPSGDYEQYF

d_call: .
v_call: TRBV2
clone_size: many
j_call: TRBJ2-3
cdr3_nt: TGTGCCAGAGCTACAGGCGGGACAGATACGCAGTATTTT
cdr3_aa: CARATGGTDTQYF

d_call: .
v_call: TRBV7-2
clone_size: many
j_call: TRBJ2-5
cdr3_nt: TGTGCCAGCAGCTCGTTAGCGTCCGTGGGGGAGACCCAGTACTTC
cdr3_aa: CASSSLASVGETQYF

d_call: .
v_call: TRBV12-3/TRBV12-4
clone_size: many
j_call: TRBJ1-2
cdr3_nt: TGTGCCAGCAGTGTACCGACAGGCGCCTTTGGCTACACCTTC
cdr3_aa: CASSVPTGAFGYTF

d_call: TRBD2
v_call: TRBV9
clone_size: .
j_call: TRBJ2-1
cdr3_nt: TGTGCCAGCAGCGTAGAGGGGACTAGCGACTACAATGAGCAGTTCTTC
cdr3_aa: CASSVEGTSDYNEQFF

d_call: TRBD1
v_call: TRBV19
clone_size: many
j_call: TRBJ1-5
cdr3_nt: TGTGCCAGTAGCACGACAGGGGAGGTCCATCAGCCCCAGCATTTT
cdr3_aa: CASSTTGEVHQPQHF

d_call: .
v_call: TRBV6-1
clone_size: .
j_call: TRBJ1-2
cdr3_nt: TGTGCCAGCAGTCAAATACCGGGTTGGTGGGATGGCTACACCTTC
cdr3_aa: CASSQIPGWWDGYTF

d_call: .
v_call: TRBV5-4
clone_size: few
j_call: TRBJ2-3
cdr3_nt: TGTGCCAGCAGCTTGGCAAAACCCACAGATACGCAGTATTTT
cdr3_aa: CASSLAKPTDTQYF

d_call: .
v_call: TRBV12-3/TRBV12-4
clone_size: .
j_call: TRBJ1-2
cdr3_nt: TGTGCCAGCAGTCGCGACTACGACAGCTATGGCTACACCTTC
cdr3_aa: CASSRDYDSYGYTF

d_call: TRBD2
v_call: TRBV9
clone_size: .
j_call: TRBJ2-7
cdr3_nt: TGTGCCAGCAGCGTAGAGGGGACTAGCGGGCAGACCTACGAGCAGTACTTC
cdr3_aa: CASSVEGTSGQTYEQYF

d_call: .
v_call: TRBV20-1
clone_size: many
j_call: TRBJ2-7
cdr3_nt: TGCAGTGCTAGTCTTACAGGGTACGAGCAGTACTTC
cdr3_aa: CSASLTGYEQYF

d_call: TRBD2
v_call: TRBV19
clone_size: .
j_call: TRBJ2-2
cdr3_nt: TGTGTCACCCGAGCGGGAGATTTGGACACCGGGGAGCTGTTTTTT
cdr3_aa: CVTRAGDLDTGELFF

d_call: TRBD2
v_call: TRBV29-1
clone_size: many
j_call: TRBJ2-2
cdr3_nt: TGCAGCGTCAGGACTAGCGGGATCACCGGGGAGCTGTTTTTT
cdr3_aa: CSVRTSGITGELFF

d_call: .
v_call: TRBV18
clone_size: many
j_call: TRBJ2-1
cdr3_nt: TGTGCCAGCTCACCGGTGAGGGCTGGTGTGGCTAATGAGCAGTTCTTC
cdr3_aa: CASSPVRAGVANEQFF

d_call: .
v_call: TRBV7-9
clone_size: few
j_call: TRBJ2-3
cdr3_nt: TGTGCCAGCAGCTTAGTGCGGCCGGAAGATACGCAGTATTTT
cdr3_aa: CASSLVRPEDTQYF

d_call: .
v_call: TRBV28
clone_size: few
j_call: TRBJ1-4
cdr3_nt: TGTGCCAGCAGTTTTGTGGAGGGTCGGGAAAAACTGTTTTTT
cdr3_aa: CASSFVEGREKLFF

d_call: .
v_call: TRBV6-1
clone_size: many
j_call: TRBJ1-1
cdr3_nt: TGTGCCAGCAGACAGAGTTTGAACACTGAAGCTTTCTTT
cdr3_aa: CASRQSLNTEAFF

d_call: TRBD2
v_call: TRBV2
clone_size: .
j_call: TRBJ2-7
cdr3_nt: TGTGCCAGCAGGGACGCTAGCGGGATACCCCCAAGCTCCTACGAGCAGTACTTC
cdr3_aa: CASRDASGIPPSSYEQYF

d_call: .
v_call: TRBV9
clone_size: few
j_call: TRBJ1-5
cdr3_nt: TGTGCCAGCAGCAGCAGGGAAGGCAATCAGCCCCAGCATTTT
cdr3_aa: CASSSREGNQPQHF

d_call: .
v_call: TRBV2
clone_size: many
j_call: TRBJ2-3
cdr3_nt: TGTGCCAGCAGAGGTCCTAGCACAGATACGCAGTATTTT
cdr3_aa: CASRGPSTDTQYF

d_call: .
v_call: TRBV7-3
clone_size: .
j_call: TRBJ2-1
cdr3_nt: TGTGCCAGCAGCCCAACCCCAACCAGACGGGAAAAGCAGTTCTTC
cdr3_aa: CASSPTPTRREKQFF

d_call: .
v_call: TRBV18
clone_size: many
j_call: TRBJ2-4
cdr3_nt: TGTGCCAGCTCACCATTCGAGAACATTCAGTACTTC
cdr3_aa: CASSPFENIQYF

d_call: .
v_call: TRBV20-1
clone_size: .
j_call: TRBJ2-1
cdr3_nt: TGCAGTGCTATAACCCAGGGTGAGCAGTTCTTC
cdr3_aa: CSAITQGEQFF